This T cell receptor (beta chain) is from a study of blood T cell repertoires in COVID-19 (dated by TCRdb to 2020 to 2021). About the study as a whole: Collaborator samples came from the United States, Italy and Spain and covered acute and convalescent phases of COVID-19. The repertoires were made available in a free public database intended to serve as a resource for research on the immune response to SARS-CoV-2. Where available, HLA class I and class II types were taken from metadata supplied by the sample provider and were not determined by assay-based typing. The prospective study material was composed of cDNA or gDNA derived from T cells, B-cell-depleted T cells, or PBMCs. The samples were drawn from two sources: the first 160 participants of the ongoing ImmuneRACE study, and 1,254 subjects contributed by 6 global collaborators. Sample metadata almost always included a de-identified subject ID, COVID-19 status, age in years and sex. Subjects who had been exposed to COVID-19, were actively infected with it, or had recovered from it provided the deeply sampled blood TCRbeta repertoires that made up the dataset. Overall study outcomes, separate from this receptor: Clinical and demographic metadata were provided uncurated, with the amount varying by source and participant.

TCRbeta CDR3 regions were amplified from genomic DNA by means of the immunoSEQ Assay, a bias-controlled multiplex PCR. In the authors' own workflow: The number of nucleated cells in each sample was estimated from the amplification of reference gene primers within the assay. To quantify the absolute abundance of each unique TCRbeta CDR3 rearrangement, sequence reads were collapsed and filtered. Productive Simpson clonality was computed per sample as the square root of Simpson's diversity index over productive rearrangements. The table was pulled from immuneACCESS by TCRdb, which kept in-frame rearrangements only. Such tables lose some clones; where checked, under half of the loss comes from unresolved V genes, and the rest has no known cause. For V, J and clone size, that table is used; D and trimming come from the DNA. Within this sample are about 190,000 clones, with 70% to 90% of them counted one time only. The top ten constitute approximately 2.1% of the sample.

Collaborating institutions collected whole blood in K2EDTA tubes following their own protocols. For TCRbeta analysis, collaborators shipped samples in one of three forms: frozen whole blood, isolated PBMCs, or DNA extracted from either of those sample types. A note on this clone: No cognate antigen has been identified for it. No base-level quality is on record; no much larger clone is a single base apart.

Material: peripheral blood. The clonotype originates from a man between 65 and 85 years old with active or convalescent COVID-19.

CDR3 protein: CASMRGFDGNQPQHF. The DNA is as follows: TGTGCCAGCATGCGAGGGTTTGATGGCAATCAGCCCCAGCATTTT. The sequence links TRBV27 to TRBJ1-5, with no D gene named confidently. CDR1 and CDR2 (MNHEY, SMNVEV) derive from the germline V gene (reference sequence). The CDR3 has 15 amino acids, counting the end cysteine and phenylalanine. The CDR3 DNA has 45 bases and is translated from base 1. Trimming at the junction amounts to 7 bases on V and 2 bases on J, and the germline ends lie 15 bases apart.